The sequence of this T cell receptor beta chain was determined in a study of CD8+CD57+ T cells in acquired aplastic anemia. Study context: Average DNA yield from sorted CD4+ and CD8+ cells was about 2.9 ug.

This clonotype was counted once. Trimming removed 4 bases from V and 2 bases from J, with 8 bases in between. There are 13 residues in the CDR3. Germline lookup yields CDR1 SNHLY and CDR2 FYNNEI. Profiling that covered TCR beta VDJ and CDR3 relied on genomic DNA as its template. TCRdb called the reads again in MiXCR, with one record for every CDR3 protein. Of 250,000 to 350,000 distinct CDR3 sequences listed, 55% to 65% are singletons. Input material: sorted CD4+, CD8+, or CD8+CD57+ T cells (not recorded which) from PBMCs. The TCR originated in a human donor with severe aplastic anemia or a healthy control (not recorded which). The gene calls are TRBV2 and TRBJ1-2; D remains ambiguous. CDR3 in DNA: TGTGCCAGCAGTGTTCAGATGAACTATGGCTACACCTTC. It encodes CASSVQMNYGYTF.